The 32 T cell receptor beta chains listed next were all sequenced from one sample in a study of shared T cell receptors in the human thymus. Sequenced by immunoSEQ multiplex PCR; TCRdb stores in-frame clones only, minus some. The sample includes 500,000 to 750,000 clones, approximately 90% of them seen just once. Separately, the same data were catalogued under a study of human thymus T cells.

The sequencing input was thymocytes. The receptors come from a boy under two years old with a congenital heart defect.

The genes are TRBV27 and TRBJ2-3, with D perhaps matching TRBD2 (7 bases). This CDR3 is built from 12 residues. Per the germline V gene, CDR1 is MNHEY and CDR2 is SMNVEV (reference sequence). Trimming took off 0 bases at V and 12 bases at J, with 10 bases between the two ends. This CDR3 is CASSLSAGAQYF. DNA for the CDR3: TGTGCCAGCAGTTTATCGGCGGGGGCTCAGTATTTT.

The DNA for the CDR3 is TGTGCCTGGAGCCGGAACCGGGGGGGGTACCAAGAGACCCAGTACTTC. The encoded protein is CAWSRNRGGYQETQYF. The chain recombines TRBV30 with TRBJ2-5; TRBD2 matches 8 bases. Germline trimming cut 3 bases from V and 0 bases from J; bases unmatched to any gene: 9. Germline values: CDR1 GTSNPN, CDR2 SVGIG (reference sequence). The CDR3 runs to 16 residues.

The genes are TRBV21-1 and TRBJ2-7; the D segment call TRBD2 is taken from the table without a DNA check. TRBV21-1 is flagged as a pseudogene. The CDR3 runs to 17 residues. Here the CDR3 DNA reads TGTGCCAGCATATTGATATCCGGGACTAGCCTTTCCTACGAGCAGTACTTC. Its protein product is CASILISGTSLSYEQYF.

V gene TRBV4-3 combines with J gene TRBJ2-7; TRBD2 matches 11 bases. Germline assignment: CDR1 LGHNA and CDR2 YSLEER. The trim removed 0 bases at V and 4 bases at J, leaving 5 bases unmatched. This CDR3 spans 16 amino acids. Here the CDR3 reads CASSQDHLAGGYEQYF. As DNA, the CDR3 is TGCGCCAGCAGCCAAGATCATCTAGCGGGAGGATACGAGCAGTACTTC.

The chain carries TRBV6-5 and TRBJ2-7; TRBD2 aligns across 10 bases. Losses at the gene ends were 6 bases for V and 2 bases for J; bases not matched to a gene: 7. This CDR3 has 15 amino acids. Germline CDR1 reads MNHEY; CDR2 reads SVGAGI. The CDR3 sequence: CASRRVLAGPYEQYF. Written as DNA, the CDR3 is TGTGCCAGCAGGCGGGTACTAGCGGGGCCCTACGAGCAGTACTTC.

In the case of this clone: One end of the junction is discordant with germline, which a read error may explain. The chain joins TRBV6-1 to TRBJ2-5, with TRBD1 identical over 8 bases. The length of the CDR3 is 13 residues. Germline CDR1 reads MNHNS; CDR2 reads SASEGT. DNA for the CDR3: TGTGCCGGCAGTGGACAGGGTTTGGAGACCCAGTACTTC. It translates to CAGSGQGLETQYF.

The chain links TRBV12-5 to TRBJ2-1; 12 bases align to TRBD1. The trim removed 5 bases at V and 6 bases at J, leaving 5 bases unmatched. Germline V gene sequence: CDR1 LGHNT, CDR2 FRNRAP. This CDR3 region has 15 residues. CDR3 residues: CASGRGQGARNEQFF. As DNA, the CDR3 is TGTGCTAGTGGTCGGGGACAGGGGGCACGCAATGAGCAGTTCTTC.

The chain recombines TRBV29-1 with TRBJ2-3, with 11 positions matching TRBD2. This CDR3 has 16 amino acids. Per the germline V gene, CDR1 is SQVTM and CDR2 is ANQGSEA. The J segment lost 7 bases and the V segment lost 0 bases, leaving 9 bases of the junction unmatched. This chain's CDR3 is CSVEEELAGGPNTQYF. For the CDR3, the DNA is TGCAGCGTTGAAGAGGAGTTAGCGGGAGGGCCAAATACGCAGTATTTT.

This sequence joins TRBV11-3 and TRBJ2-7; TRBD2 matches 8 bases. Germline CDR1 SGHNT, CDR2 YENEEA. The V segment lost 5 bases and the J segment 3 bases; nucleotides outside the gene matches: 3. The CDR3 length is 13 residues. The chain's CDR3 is CASSKSGGYEQYF. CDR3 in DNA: TGTGCCAGCAGCAAAAGCGGGGGCTACGAGCAGTACTTC.

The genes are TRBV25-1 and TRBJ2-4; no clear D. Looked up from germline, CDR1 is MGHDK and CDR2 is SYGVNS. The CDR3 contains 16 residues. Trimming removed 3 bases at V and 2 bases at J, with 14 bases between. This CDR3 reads CASSDSRGDTKNIQYF. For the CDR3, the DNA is TGTGCCAGCAGTGATTCCCGTGGAGATACCAAAAACATTCAGTACTTC.

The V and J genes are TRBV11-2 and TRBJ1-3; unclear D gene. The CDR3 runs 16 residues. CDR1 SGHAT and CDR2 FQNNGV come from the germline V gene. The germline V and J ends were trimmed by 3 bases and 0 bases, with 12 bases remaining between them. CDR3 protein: CASSFPRHSSGNTIYF. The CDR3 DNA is TGTGCCAGCAGCTTCCCACGACATTCCTCTGGAAACACCATATATTTT. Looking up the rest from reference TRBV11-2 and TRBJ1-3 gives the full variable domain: EAGVAQSPRYKIIEKRQSVAFWCNPISGHATLYWYQQILGQGPKLLIQFQNNGVVDDSQLPKDRFSAERLKGVDSTLKIQPAKLEDSAVYLCASSFPRHSSGNTIYFGEGSWLTVV.

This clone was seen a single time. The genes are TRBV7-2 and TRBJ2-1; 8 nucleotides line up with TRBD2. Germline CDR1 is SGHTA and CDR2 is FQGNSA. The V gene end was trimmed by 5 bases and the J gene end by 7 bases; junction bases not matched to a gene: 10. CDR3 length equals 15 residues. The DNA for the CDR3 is TGTGCCAGCAGCCCGGGACTAGTCCGCGCAAATGAGCAGTTCTTC. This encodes CASSPGLVRANEQFF.

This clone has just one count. The chain's CDR3 is CSVEDPGGRARGYNEQFF. The CDR3 DNA reads TGCAGCGTTGAAGATCCGGGGGGGAGGGCCCGGGGGTACAATGAGCAGTTCTTC. This chain links TRBV29-1 with TRBJ2-1; 8 positions agree with TRBD2. CDR3 length: 18 amino acids. Germline CDR1 reads SQVTM; CDR2 reads ANQGSEA. J gave up 4 bases and V 0 bases, and 14 bases lay outside the gene matches.

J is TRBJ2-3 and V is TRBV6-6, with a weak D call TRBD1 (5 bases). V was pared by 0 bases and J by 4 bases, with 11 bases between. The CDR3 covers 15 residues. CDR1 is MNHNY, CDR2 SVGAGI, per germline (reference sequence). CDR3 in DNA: TGTGCCAGCAGTTACTCAGGCAGGGTTGCAGATACGCAGTATTTT. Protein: CASSYSGRVADTQYF.

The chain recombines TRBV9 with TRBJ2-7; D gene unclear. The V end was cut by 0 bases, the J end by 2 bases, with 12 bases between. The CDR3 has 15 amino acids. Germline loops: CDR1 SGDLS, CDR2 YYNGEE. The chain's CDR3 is CASSVAPLTPYEQYF. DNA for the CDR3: TGTGCCAGCAGCGTAGCCCCACTAACTCCCTACGAGCAGTACTTC. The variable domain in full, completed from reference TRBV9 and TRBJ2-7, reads DSGVTQTPKHLITATGQRVTLRCSPRSGDLSVYWYQQSLDQGLQFLIQYYNGEERAKGNILERFSAQQFPDLHSELNLSSLELGDSALYFCASSVAPLTPYEQYFGPGTRLTVT.

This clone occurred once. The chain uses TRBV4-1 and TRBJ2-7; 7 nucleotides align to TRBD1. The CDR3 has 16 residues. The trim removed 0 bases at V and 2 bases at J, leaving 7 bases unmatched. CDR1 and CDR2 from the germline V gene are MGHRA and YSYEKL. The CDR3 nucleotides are TGCGCCAGCAGCCAAGATTCGGGACAGAGGACCTACGAGCAGTACTTC. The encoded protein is CASSQDSGQRTYEQYF.

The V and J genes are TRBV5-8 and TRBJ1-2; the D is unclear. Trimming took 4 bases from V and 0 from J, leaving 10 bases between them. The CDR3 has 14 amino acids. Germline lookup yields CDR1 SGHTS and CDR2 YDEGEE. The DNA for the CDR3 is TGTGCCAGCAGCCTAGACGGCGCTAACTATGGCTACACCTTC. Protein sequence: CASSLDGANYGYTF.

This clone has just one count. The CDR3 spells CASSYSQGRVADTQYF. Here the CDR3 DNA reads TGTGCCAGCAGTTACTCCCAGGGGAGGGTGGCAGATACGCAGTATTTT. The chain combines TRBV6-5 with TRBJ2-3; tentative D call: TRBD2 (7 bases). Germline values: CDR1 MNHEY, CDR2 SVGAGI. V was trimmed by 0 bases and J by 4 bases, leaving 14 bases between them. The CDR3 has 16 amino acids.

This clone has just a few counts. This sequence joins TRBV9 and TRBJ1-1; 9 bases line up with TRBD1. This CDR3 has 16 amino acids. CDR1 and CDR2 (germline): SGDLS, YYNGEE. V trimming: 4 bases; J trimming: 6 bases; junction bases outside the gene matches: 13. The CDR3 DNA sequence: TGTGCCAGCAGCACAGGGGGCGTCCGGGCGTCATCTGAAGCTTTCTTT. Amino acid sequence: CASSTGGVRASSEAFF.

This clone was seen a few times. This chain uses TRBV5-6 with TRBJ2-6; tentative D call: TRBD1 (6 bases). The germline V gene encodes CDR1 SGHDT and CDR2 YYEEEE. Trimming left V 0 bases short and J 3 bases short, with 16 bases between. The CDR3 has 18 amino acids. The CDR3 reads CASSLESGAKDGANVLTF. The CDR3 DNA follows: TGTGCCAGCAGCTTGGAGTCAGGGGCTAAGGATGGGGCCAACGTCCTGACTTTC.

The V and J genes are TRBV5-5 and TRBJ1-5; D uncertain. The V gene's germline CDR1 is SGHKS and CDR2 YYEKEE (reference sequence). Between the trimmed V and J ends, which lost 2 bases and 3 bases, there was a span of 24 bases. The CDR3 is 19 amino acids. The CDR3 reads CASSLDTGSGSSNNQPQHF. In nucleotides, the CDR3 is TGTGCCAGCAGCTTAGATACGGGATCCGGATCGTCTAACAATCAGCCCCAGCATTTT.

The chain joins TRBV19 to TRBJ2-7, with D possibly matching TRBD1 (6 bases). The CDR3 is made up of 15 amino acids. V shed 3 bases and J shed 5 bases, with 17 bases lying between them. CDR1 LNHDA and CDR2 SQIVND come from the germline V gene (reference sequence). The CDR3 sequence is CASSIRGLPGDEQYF. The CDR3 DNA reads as TGTGCCAGTAGTATCAGGGGCCTTCCGGGCGACGAGCAGTACTTC. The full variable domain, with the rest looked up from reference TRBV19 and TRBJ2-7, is DGGITQSPKYLFRKEGQNVTLSCEQNLNHDAMYWYRQDPGQGLRLIYYSQIVNDFQKGDIAEGYSVSREKKESFPLTVTSAQKNPTAFYLCASSIRGLPGDEQYFGPGTRLTVT.

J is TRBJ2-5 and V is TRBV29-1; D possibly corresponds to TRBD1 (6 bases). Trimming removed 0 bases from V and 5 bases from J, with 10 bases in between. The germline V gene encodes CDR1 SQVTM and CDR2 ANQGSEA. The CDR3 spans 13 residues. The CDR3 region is CSVEERTDETQYF. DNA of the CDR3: TGCAGCGTTGAAGAGAGGACAGACGAGACCCAGTACTTC.

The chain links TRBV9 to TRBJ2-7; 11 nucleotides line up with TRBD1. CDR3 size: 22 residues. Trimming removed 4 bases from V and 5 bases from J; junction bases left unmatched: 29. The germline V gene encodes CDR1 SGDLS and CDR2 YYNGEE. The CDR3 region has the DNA TGTGCCAGCAGCTCCCTCCCCGAAAGGACAGGGGGCCCGACTAGGGGGGCTAACGAGCAGTACTTC. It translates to CASSSLPERTGGPTRGANEQYF.

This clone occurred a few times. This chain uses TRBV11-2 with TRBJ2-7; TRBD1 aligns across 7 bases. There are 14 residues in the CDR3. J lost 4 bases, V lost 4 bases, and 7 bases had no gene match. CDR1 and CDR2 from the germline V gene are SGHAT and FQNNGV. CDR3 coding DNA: TGTGCCAGCAGCTCCCCGGGACAGCAATACGAGCAGTACTTC. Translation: CASSSPGQQYEQYF.

CDR3: CSVGTSGPLGSRYEQYF. The CDR3 DNA sequence: TGCAGCGTTGGGACTAGCGGGCCCTTAGGGAGTAGGTACGAGCAGTACTTC. The chain has TRBV29-1 and TRBJ2-7, with TRBD2 matching over 11 bases. Losses at the gene ends were 4 bases for V and 4 bases for J; bases not matched to a gene: 15. CDR3 length: 17 residues. Germline loops: CDR1 SQVTM, CDR2 ANQGSEA.

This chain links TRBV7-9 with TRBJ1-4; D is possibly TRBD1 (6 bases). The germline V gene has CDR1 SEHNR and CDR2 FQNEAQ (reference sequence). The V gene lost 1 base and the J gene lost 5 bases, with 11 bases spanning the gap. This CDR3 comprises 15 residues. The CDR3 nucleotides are TGTGCCAGCAGCTTAGTAGGGGACAACAATGAAAAACTGTTTTTT. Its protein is CASSLVGDNNEKLFF.

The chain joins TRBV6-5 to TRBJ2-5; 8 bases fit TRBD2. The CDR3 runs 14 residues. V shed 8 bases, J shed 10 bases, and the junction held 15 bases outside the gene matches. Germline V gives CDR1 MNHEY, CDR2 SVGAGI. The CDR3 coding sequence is TGTGCCAGCTCTACATCGGGGGGACTAGTGATCCAGTACTTC. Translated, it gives CASSTSGGLVIQYF.

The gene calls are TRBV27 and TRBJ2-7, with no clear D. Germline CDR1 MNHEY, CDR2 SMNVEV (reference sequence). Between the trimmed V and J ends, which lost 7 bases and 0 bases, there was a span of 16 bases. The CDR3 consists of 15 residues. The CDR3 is CASKSQASRSYEQYF. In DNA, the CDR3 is TGTGCCAGCAAAAGCCAGGCGTCACGCTCCTACGAGCAGTACTTC.

The CDR3 bases are TGTGCCAGCAGTTTATCCCTGACGACTAGCGGGCCTGCCTACGAGCAGTACTTC. This translates into CASSLSLTTSGPAYEQYF. J is TRBJ2-7 and V is TRBV28, with 10 positions matching TRBD2. J lost 2 bases, V lost 1 base, and 11 bases had no gene match. CDR3 length: 18 residues. Germline loops: CDR1 MDHEN, CDR2 SYDVKM.

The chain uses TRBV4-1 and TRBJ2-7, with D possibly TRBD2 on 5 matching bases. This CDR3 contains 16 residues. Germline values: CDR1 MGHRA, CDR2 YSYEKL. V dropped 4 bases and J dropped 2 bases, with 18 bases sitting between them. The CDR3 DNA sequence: TGCGCCAGCAGCCTGCGGGTTCAGCGCCGACCCTACGAGCAGTACTTC. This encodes CASSLRVQRRPYEQYF.

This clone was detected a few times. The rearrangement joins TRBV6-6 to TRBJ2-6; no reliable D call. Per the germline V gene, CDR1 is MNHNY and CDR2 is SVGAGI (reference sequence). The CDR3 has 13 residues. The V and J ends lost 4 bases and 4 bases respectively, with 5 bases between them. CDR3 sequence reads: CASSSQGANVLTF. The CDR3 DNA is TGTGCCAGCAGTTCCCAGGGGGCCAACGTCCTGACTTTC.